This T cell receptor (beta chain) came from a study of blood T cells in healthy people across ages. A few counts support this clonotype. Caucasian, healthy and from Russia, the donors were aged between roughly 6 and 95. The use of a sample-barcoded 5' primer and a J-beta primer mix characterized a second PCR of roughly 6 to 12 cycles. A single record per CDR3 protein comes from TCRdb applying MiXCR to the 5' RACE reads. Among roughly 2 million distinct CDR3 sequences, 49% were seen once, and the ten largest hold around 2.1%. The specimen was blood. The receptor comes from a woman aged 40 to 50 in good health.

Written as DNA, the CDR3 is TGCGCCAGCAGCATCAACTATCAGGGAGTTCGCGGCTCCTACGAGCAGTACTTC. Encoded protein: CASSINYQGVRGSYEQYF. V is TRBV5-1 and J is TRBJ2-7; perhaps D is TRBD1 or TRBD2 (5 bases each). The V gene's germline CDR1 is SGHRS and CDR2 YFSETQ. Between the trimmed V and J ends, which lost 4 bases and 0 bases, there was a span of 23 bases. The CDR3 totals 18 residues. The full variable domain, in which reference TRBV5-1 and TRBJ2-7 provide the parts outside the CDR3, is KAGVTQTPRYLIKTRGQQVTLSCSPISGHRSVSWYQQTPGQGLQFLFEYFSETQRNKGNFPGRFSGRQFSNSRSEMNVSTLELGDSALYLCASSINYQGVRGSYEQYFGPGTRLTVT.